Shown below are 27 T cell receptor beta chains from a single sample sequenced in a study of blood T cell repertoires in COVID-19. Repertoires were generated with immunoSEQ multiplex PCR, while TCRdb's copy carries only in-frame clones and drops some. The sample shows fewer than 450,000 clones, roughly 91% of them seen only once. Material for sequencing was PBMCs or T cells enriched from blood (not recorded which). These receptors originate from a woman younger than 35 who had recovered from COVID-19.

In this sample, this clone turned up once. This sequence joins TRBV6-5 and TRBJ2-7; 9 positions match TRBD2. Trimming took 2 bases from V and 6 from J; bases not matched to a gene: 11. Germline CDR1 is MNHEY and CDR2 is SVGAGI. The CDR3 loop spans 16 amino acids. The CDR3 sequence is CASSYGEGLAGFEQYF. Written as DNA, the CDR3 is TGTGCCAGCAGTTACGGAGAGGGGCTAGCGGGGTTCGAGCAGTACTTC.

The CDR3 nucleotides read TGTGCCAGCAGTTACGGAACCTGGGGGCTTAACACTGAAGCTTTCTTT. Its protein product is CASSYGTWGLNTEAFF. V and J are TRBV6-5 and TRBJ1-1; tentatively, D is TRBD1 (6 bases). Trimming stripped 2 bases from V and 2 bases from J, with 15 bases between. CDR1 and CDR2 (germline): MNHEY, SVGAGI. The CDR3 length is 16 residues.

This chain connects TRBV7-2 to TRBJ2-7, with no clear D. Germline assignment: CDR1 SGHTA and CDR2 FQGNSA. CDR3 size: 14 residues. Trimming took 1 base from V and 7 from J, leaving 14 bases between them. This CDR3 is CASSLVSTTREQYF. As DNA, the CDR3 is TGTGCCAGCAGCTTAGTTTCCACAACCCGTGAGCAGTACTTC.

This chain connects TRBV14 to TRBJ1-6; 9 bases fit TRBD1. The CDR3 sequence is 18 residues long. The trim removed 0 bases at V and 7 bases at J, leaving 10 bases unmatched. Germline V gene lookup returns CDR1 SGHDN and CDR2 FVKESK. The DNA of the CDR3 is TGTGCCAGCAGCCAAGAATGGGTTGCGGGACAGGGCAATTCACCCCTCCACTTT. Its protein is CASSQEWVAGQGNSPLHF.

The CDR3 nucleotides are TGTGCCAGCAGCTGGGCGGGGGTCTCAACTCGACGCACCTACGAGCAGTACTTC. Amino acid sequence: CASSWAGVSTRRTYEQYF. This chain connects TRBV21-1 to TRBJ2-7; TRBD2, as called in the table, went unchecked against the DNA. TRBV21-1 is flagged as a pseudogene. The CDR3 consists of 18 residues.

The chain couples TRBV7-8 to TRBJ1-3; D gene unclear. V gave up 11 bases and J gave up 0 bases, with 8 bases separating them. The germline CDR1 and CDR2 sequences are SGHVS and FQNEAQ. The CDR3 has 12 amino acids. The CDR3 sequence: CAVHSSGNTIYF. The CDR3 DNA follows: TGTGCCGTTCACAGCTCTGGAAACACCATATATTTT.

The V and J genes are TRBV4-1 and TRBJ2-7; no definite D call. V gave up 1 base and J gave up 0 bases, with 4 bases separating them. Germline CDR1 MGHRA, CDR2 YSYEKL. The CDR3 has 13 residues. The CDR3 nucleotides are TGCGCCAGCAGCCAAGTTAGCTCCTACGAGCAGTACTTC. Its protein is CASSQVSSYEQYF.

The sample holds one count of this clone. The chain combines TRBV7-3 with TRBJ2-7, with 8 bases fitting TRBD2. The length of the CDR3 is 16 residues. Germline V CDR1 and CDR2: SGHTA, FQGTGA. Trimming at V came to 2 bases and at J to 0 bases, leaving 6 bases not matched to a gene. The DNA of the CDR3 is TGTGCCAGCAGCTTACCTCCTAGCGGGTACTCCTACGAGCAGTACTTC. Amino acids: CASSLPPSGYSYEQYF.

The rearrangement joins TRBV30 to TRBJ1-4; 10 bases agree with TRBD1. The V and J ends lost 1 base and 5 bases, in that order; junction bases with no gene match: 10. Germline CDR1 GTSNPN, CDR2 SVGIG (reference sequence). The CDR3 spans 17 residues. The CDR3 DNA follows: TGTGCCTGGAGTGCAGTTCTTCCGGGACAGGGGAATGAAAAACTGTTTTTT. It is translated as CAWSAVLPGQGNEKLFF.

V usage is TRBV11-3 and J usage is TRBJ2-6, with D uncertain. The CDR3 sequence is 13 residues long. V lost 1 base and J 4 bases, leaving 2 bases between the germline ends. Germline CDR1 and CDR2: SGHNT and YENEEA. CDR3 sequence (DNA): TGTGCCAGCAGCTTAGCGGGGGCCAACGTCCTGACTTTC. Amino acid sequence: CASSLAGANVLTF.

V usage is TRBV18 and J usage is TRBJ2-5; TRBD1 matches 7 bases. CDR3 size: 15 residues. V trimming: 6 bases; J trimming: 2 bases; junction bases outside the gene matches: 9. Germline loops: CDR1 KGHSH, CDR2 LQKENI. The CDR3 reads CASSKKPDRQETQYF. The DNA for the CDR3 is TGTGCCAGCTCCAAGAAACCGGACAGGCAAGAGACCCAGTACTTC.

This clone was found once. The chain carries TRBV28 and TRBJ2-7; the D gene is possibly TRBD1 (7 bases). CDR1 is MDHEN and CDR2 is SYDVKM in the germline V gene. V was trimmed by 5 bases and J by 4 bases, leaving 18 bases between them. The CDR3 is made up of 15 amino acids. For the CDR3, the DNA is TGTGCCAGCAGTCGCCAGGGGGACTGGGGATACGAGCAGTACTTC. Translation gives CASSRQGDWGYEQYF. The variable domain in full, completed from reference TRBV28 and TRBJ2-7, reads DVKVTQSSRYLVKRTGEKVFLECVQDMDHENMFWYRQDPGLGLRLIYFSYDVKMKEKGDIPEGYSVSREKKERFSLILESASTNQTSMYLCASSRQGDWGYEQYFGPGTRLTVT.

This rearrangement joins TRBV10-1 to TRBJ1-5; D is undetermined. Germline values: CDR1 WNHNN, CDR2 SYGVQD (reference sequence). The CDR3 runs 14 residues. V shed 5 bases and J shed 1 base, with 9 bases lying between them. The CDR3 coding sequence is TGCGCCAGCAGTAAAGGCGGGAGCAATCAGCCCCAGCATTTT. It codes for CASSKGGSNQPQHF.

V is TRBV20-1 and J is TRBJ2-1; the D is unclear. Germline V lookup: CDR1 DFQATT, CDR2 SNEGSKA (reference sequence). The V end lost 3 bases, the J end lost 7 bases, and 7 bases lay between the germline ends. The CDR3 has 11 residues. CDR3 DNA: TGCAGTGCTAGCATCGGGAATGAGCAGTTCTTC. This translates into CSASIGNEQFF.

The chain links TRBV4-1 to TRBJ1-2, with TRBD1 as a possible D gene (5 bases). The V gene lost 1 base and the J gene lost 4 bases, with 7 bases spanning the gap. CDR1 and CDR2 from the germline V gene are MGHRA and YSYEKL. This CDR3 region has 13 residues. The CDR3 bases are TGCGCCAGCAGCCAAGTCGACAGCTATGGCTACACCTTC. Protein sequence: CASSQVDSYGYTF.

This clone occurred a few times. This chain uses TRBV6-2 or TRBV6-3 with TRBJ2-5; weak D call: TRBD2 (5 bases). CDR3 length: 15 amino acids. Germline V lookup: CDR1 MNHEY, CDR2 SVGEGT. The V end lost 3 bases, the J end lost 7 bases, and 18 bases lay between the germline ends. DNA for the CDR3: TGTGCCAGCAGTTATCCGTCAAGCCTAGGAGGGACCCAGTACTTC. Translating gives CASSYPSSLGGTQYF.

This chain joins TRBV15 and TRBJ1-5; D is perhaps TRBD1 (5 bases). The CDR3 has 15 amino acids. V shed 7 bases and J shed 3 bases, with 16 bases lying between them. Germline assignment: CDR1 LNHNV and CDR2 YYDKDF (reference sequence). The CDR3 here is CATKSLGGTNQPQHF. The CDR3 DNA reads TGTGCCACCAAAAGCTTGGGGGGGACCAATCAGCCCCAGCATTTT.

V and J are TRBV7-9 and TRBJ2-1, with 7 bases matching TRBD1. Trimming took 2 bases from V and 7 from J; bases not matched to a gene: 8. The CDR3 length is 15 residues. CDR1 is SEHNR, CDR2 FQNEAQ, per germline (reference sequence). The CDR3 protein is CASSLRKRGQNEQFF. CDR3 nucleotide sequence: TGTGCCAGCAGCTTAAGGAAAAGGGGGCAGAATGAGCAGTTCTTC.

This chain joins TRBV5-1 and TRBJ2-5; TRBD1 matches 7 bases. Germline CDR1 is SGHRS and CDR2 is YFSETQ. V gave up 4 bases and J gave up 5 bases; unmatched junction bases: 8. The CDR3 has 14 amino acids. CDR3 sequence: CASSTRQGRETQYF. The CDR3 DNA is TGCGCCAGCAGCACTCGACAGGGTCGGGAGACCCAGTACTTC.

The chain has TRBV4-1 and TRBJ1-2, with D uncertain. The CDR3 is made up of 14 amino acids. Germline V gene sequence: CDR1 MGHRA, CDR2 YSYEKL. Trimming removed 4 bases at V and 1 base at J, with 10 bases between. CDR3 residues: CASSPQRVNYGYTF. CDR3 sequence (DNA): TGCGCCAGCAGCCCTCAGAGGGTTAACTATGGCTACACCTTC.

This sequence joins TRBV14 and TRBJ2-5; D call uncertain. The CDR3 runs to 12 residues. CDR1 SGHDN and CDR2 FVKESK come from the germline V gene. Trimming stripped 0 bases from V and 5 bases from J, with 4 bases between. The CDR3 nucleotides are TGTGCCAGCAGCCAAGACAGTGAGACCCAGTACTTC. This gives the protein CASSQDSETQYF.

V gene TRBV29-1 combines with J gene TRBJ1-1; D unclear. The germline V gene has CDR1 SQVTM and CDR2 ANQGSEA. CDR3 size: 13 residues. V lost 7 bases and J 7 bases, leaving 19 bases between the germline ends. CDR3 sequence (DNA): TGCAGCGAGTCCGAAGGATTCGGAGTTGAAGCTTTCTTT. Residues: CSESEGFGVEAFF.

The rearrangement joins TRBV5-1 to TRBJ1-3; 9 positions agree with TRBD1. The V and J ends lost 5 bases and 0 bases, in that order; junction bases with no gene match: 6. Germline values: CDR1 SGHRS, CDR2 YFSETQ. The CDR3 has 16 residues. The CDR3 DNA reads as TGCGCCAGCAGTTTCGACAGGGGGACCTCTGGAAACACCATATATTTT. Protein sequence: CASSFDRGTSGNTIYF. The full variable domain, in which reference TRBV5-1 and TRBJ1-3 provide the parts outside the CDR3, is KAGVTQTPRYLIKTRGQQVTLSCSPISGHRSVSWYQQTPGQGLQFLFEYFSETQRNKGNFPGRFSGRQFSNSRSEMNVSTLELGDSALYLCASSFDRGTSGNTIYFGEGSWLTVV.

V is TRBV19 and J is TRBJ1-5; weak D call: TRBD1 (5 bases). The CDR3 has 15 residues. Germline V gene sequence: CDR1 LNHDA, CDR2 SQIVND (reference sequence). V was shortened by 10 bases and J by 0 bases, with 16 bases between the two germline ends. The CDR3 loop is CATTTGGYSNQPQHF. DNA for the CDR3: TGTGCCACCACCACGGGGGGATATAGCAATCAGCCCCAGCATTTT.

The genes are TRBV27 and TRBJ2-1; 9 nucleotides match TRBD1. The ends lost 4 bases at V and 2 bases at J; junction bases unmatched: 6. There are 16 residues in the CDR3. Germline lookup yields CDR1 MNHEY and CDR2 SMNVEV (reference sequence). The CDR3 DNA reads TGTGCCAGCAGTTATACAGGGGGCATTACCTACAATGAGCAGTTCTTC. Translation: CASSYTGGITYNEQFF.

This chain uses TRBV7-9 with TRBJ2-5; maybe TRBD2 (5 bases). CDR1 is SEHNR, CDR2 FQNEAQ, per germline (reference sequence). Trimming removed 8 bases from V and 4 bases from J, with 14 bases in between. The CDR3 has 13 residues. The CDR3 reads CASVRGRTETQYF. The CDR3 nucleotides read TGTGCCAGCGTCCGGGGAAGGACAGAGACCCAGTACTTC. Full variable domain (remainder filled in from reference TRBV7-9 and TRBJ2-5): DTGVSQNPRHKITKRGQNVTFRCDPISEHNRLYWYRQTLGQGPEFLTYFQNEAQLEKSRLLSDRFSAERPKGSFSTLEIQRTEQGDSAMYLCASVRGRTETQYFGPGTRLLVL.

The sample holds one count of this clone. As DNA, the CDR3 is TGCGCCAGCAGCTTGGCCGGACCCTACAGGGGAAACACCATATATTTT. Residues: CASSLAGPYRGNTIYF. The chain links TRBV5-1 to TRBJ1-3; tentatively, D is TRBD1 (5 bases). Trimming stripped 0 bases from V and 4 bases from J, with 14 bases between. Germline-derived CDR1 and CDR2 are SGHRS and YFSETQ. This CDR3 comprises 16 residues. Complete variable domain (other parts from reference TRBV5-1 and TRBJ1-3): KAGVTQTPRYLIKTRGQQVTLSCSPISGHRSVSWYQQTPGQGLQFLFEYFSETQRNKGNFPGRFSGRQFSNSRSEMNVSTLELGDSALYLCASSLAGPYRGNTIYFGEGSWLTVV.